These 10 T cell receptor beta chains originate from one sample sequenced in a study of cytomegalovirus exposure and HLA in healthy donors (dated by TCRdb to between 2016 and 2019). The library relied on the immunoSEQ multiplex PCR assay. For the multiplex PCR, a mixture combining 60 forward primers for TCR Vbeta segments and 13 reverse primers for TCR Jbeta segments was used. The source is immuneACCESS, and TCRdb retained only in-frame sequences with V and J called. Part of the clones is not carried over; for the studies checked, unresolved V genes explain less than half of this, and the remainder is unexplained. This sample lists around 200,000 clones; 82% were detected once. The ten biggest clones cover roughly 6% of the sample. The sequencing input was PBMCs. These receptor sequences come from a man aged 40-50 years in good health and CMV-seropositive.

The genes are TRBV11-2 and TRBJ2-1; D is unresolved. Germline V gene sequence: CDR1 SGHAT, CDR2 FQNNGV. The CDR3 has 10 amino acids. Trimming removed 5 bases from V and 7 bases from J, with 3 bases in between. CDR3 bases: TGTGCCAGCAGCGCGAATGAGCAGTTCTTC. As protein: CASSANEQFF.

V and J are TRBV19 and TRBJ1-2; D uncertain. Germline CDR1 and CDR2: LNHDA and SQIVND (reference sequence). Trimming took off 6 bases at V and 8 bases at J, with 13 bases between the two ends. The CDR3 spans 12 residues. CDR3 sequence: CASSPREKGYTF. CDR3 nucleotide sequence: TGTGCCAGTAGCCCGCGGGAAAAAGGCTACACCTTC.

The chain employs TRBV19 and TRBJ1-2; possibly TRBD1 for D (5 bases). Trimming took 1 base from V and 4 from J, leaving 16 bases between them. From germline, CDR1 is LNHDA and CDR2 SQIVND (reference sequence). The CDR3 has 16 residues. Here the CDR3 DNA reads TGTGCCAGTAGTATAGGGGGCCTGACAGCTTCCTATGGCTACACCTTC. It is translated as CASSIGGLTASYGYTF.

The chain is built from TRBV5-1 and TRBJ1-1; 8 nucleotides match TRBD1. Germline CDR1 reads SGHRS; CDR2 reads YFSETQ. Trimming cost V 4 bases and J 4 bases; bases outside gene matches: 9. The CDR3 spans 15 residues. CDR3 nucleotides: TGCGCCAGCAGCACGTTGGACAGGGCTGGCACTGAAGCTTTCTTT. It encodes CASSTLDRAGTEAFF.

The chain joins TRBV7-4 to TRBJ2-7, with 9 bases lining up with TRBD1. From germline, CDR1 is SGHVT and CDR2 SQSDAQ. The CDR3 has 19 amino acids. V was pared by 2 bases and J by 0 bases, with 14 bases of the junction left unmatched. The CDR3 protein is CASSLKGPWDRATSYEQYV. DNA for the CDR3: TGTGCCAGCAGCTTAAAGGGGCCCTGGGACAGGGCCACCTCCTACGAGCAGTACGTC.

This clone appeared a few times. The rearrangement links TRBV27 to TRBJ2-7; tentative D call: TRBD2 (5 bases). The length of the CDR3 is 15 residues. Trimming left V 3 bases short and J 2 bases short, with 14 bases between. In germline, CDR1 is MNHEY, CDR2 SMNVEV (reference sequence). CDR3 loop: CASSFKGEGTYEQYV. The CDR3 coding sequence is TGTGCCAGCAGTTTTAAGGGTGAGGGTACCTACGAGCAGTACGTC.

This chain joins TRBV4-1 and TRBJ2-2, with D hard to call. The CDR3 runs to 16 residues. V was pared by 4 bases and J by 0 bases, with 12 bases between. Germline values: CDR1 MGHRA, CDR2 YSYEKL. The CDR3, as DNA: TGCGCCAGCAGCCCGAGGTTAGATACGAACACCGGGGAGCTGTTTTTT. It is translated as CASSPRLDTNTGELFF.

The CDR3 sequence is CASSSYRDIYEQYF. The DNA of the CDR3 is TGTGCCAGCAGTTCTTACAGGGATATCTACGAGCAGTACTTC. This sequence joins TRBV6-5 and TRBJ2-5; D is possibly TRBD1 (6 bases). With the DNA end fitting TRBJ2-7 better, the J assignment may be wrong. The CDR3 is 14 residues long. Germline V gene lookup returns CDR1 MNHEY and CDR2 SVGAGI.

CDR3 nucleotides: TGTGCCAGCAGCTATGCGGGAGGCCACGAGCAGTACGTC. Translating gives CASSYAGGHEQYV. The chain has TRBV27 and TRBJ2-7, with 8 nucleotides matching TRBD2. The V and J ends lost 6 bases and 5 bases, in that order; junction bases with no gene match: 6. CDR1 and CDR2 from the germline V gene are MNHEY and SMNVEV (reference sequence). The CDR3 length is 13 residues.

This chain connects TRBV27 to TRBJ2-1; 10 bases map to TRBD2. In germline, CDR1 is MNHEY, CDR2 SMNVEV (reference sequence). The V and J ends lost 4 bases and 3 bases, in that order; junction bases with no gene match: 6. The CDR3 totals 16 residues. The CDR3 is CASSSPGTSDYNEQFF. The DNA of the CDR3 is TGTGCCAGCAGTTCCCCCGGGACTAGCGACTACAATGAGCAGTTCTTC.